This TCR beta chain was captured by sequencing in a study of blood T cell repertoires in COVID-19. Study details: Donors in the United States, Italy and Spain gave samples during acute or convalescent COVID-19. From T cells, B-cell-depleted T cells, or PBMCs came the material, which was cDNA or gDNA.

This CDR3 spans 13 amino acids. V shed 3 bases and J 2 bases; nucleotides not matched to a gene: 2. Germline CDR1 reads SGHRS; CDR2 reads YFSETQ. The authors' processing: The assay estimated nucleated cells by amplifying reference gene primers. Produced via immunoSEQ multiplex PCR; TCRdb's table is partial and in-frame only. V and J calls and clone size follow that table, whereas D and trimming were derived from the DNA. The sample comprises roughly 480,000 clones, about 91% of which are singletons, and 0.75% to 0.9% rests with the top ten. This sequence originates from a man aged 18-30 years with COVID-19, enrolled during active disease. The chain recombines TRBV5-1 with TRBJ2-7; 7 nucleotides agree with TRBD1. Sequenced material: peripheral blood. CDR3 DNA: TGCGCCAGCAGCTGGGGACAGACCTACGAGCAGTACTTC. Encoded protein: CASSWGQTYEQYF.